This T cell receptor (beta chain) derives from a study of T cells in Graves' hyperthyroidism and ophthalmopathy. Diagnoses rested on clinical symptoms, serum thyroxine and TRAb, thyroid ultrasound and orbital computed tomography. An approximately 9.8 ml volume of fresh peripheral blood provided the PBMCs. The CDR3 regions of TCR beta were amplified from RNA transcripts. Primed by the HTBI set, a first-round RT-PCR was run on the TCR CDR3. MiXCR was run by TCRdb on the multiplex PCR reads, yielding one entry per CDR3 protein. The table lists fewer than 450,000 distinct CDR3 sequences, 17% of them singletons. Notes on this clonotype: Its antigen is still unknown.

The V and J ends lost 6 bases and 8 bases respectively, with 16 bases between them. Germline V gene lookup returns CDR1 DFQATT and CDR2 SNEGSKA (reference sequence). This CDR3 comprises 12 residues. Study-level results: Stable hyperthyroidism was separated from ophthalmopathy by a model based on 13 V-J features.

This rearrangement joins TRBV20-1 to TRBJ1-2; D ambiguous. Sequenced input: blood. The origin of this receptor is a woman in her 30s with Graves' hyperthyroidism that later progressed to Graves' ophthalmopathy. The CDR3 nucleotides read TGCAGTGCGCTCCATAGGAATGGGGGCTACACCTTC. This gives the protein CSALHRNGGYTF.